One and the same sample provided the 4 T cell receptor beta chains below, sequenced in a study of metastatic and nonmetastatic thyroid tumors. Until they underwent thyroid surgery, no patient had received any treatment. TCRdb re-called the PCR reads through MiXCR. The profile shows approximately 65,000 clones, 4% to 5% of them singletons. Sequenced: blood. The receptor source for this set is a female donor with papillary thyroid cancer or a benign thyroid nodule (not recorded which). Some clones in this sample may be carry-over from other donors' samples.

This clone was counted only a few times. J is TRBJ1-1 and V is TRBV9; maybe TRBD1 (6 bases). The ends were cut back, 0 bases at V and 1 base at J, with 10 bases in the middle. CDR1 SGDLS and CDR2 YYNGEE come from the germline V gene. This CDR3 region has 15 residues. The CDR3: CASSVDSGANTEAFF. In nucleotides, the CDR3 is TGTGCCAGCAGCGTAGATTCGGGGGCGAACACTGAAGCTTTCTTT. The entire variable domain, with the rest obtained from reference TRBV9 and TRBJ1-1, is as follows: DSGVTQTPKHLITATGQRVTLRCSPRSGDLSVYWYQQSLDQGLQFLIQYYNGEERAKGNILERFSAQQFPDLHSELNLSSLELGDSALYFCASSVDSGANTEAFFGQGTRLTVV.

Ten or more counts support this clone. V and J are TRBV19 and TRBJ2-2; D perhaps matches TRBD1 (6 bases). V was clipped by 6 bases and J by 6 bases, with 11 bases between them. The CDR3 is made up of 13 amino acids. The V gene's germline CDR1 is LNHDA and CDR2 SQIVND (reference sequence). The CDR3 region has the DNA TGTGCCAGTAGCCTAGGGACATCCGGGGAGCTGTTTTTT. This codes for CASSLGTSGELFF.

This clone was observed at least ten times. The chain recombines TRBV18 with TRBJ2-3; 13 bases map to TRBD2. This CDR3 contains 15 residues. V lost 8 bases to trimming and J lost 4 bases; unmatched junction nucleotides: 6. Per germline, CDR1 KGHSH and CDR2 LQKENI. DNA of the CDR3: TGTGCCAGCACCCGGACTAGCGGGAGTGCAGATACGCAGTATTTT. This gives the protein CASTRTSGSADTQYF. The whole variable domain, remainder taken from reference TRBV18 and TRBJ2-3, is NAGVMQNPRHLVRRRGQEARLRCSPMKGHSHVYWYRQLPEEGLKFMVYLQKENIIDESGMPKERFSAEFPKEGPSILRIQQVVRGDSAAYFCASTRTSGSADTQYFGPGTRLTVL.

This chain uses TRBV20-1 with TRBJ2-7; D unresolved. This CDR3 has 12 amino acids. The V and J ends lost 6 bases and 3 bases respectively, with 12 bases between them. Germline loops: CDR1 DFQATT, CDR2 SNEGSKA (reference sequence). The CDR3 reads CSALSNSYEQYF. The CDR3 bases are TGCAGTGCGTTGTCTAATAGCTACGAGCAGTACTTC.